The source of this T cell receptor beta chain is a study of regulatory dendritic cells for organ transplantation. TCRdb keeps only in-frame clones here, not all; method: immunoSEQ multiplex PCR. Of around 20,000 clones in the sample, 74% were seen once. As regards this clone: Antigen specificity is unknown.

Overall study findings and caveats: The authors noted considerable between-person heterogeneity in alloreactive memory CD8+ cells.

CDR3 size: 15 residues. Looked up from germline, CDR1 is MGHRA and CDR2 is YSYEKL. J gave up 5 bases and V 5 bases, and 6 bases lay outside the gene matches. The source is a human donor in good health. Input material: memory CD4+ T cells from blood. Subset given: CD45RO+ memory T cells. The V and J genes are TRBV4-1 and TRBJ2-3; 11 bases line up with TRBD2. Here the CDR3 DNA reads TGCGCCAGCAGCTATAGCGGGGGGGGCATAGATACGCAGTATTTT. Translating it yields CASSYSGGGIDTQYF.